These 30 T cell receptor beta chains originate from one sample sequenced in a study of blood T cells in healthy people across ages. Combining a sample-barcoded 5' primer with a J-beta primer mix, a second PCR ran for roughly 7 to 12 cycles. MiXCR was run by TCRdb on the 5' RACE reads, yielding one entry per CDR3 protein. This repertoire shows more than 450,000 distinct CDR3 sequences, around a quarter found once; its top ten account for approximately 3.6%. These data also featured in a second study, about T cells of mothers and their children.

Material for sequencing was blood. Receptors were obtained from a boy aged 2 to 10 in good health.

V usage is TRBV5-1 and J usage is TRBJ2-5, with D tentatively TRBD1 or TRBD2 (5 bases each). V lost 0 bases, J lost 2 bases, and 11 bases lay in between. The CDR3 sequence is 15 residues long. The V gene's germline CDR1 is SGHRS and CDR2 YFSETQ. For the CDR3, the DNA is TGCGCCAGCAGCTTGGCCGGGACGAATCAAGAGACCCAGTACTTC. It encodes CASSLAGTNQETQYF.

V is TRBV14 and J is TRBJ2-1, with 9 bases matching TRBD2. The trim removed 0 bases at V and 16 bases at J, leaving 10 bases unmatched. CDR3 length equals 14 residues. In germline, CDR1 is SGHDN, CDR2 FVKESK. In DNA, the CDR3 is TGTGCCAGCAGCCAAGATGCGGCGGGAGGGCCGGTATTCTTC. Its translation: CASSQDAAGGPVFF. Complete variable domain (other parts from reference TRBV14 and TRBJ2-1): EAGVTQFPSHSVIEKGQTVTLRCDPISGHDNLYWYRRVMGKEIKFLLHFVKESKQDESGMPNNRFLAERTGGTYSTLKVQPAELEDSGVYFCASSQDAAGGPVFFGPGTRLTVL.

J is TRBJ2-1 and V is TRBV6-1, with 10 bases identical to TRBD2. The CDR3 runs 14 residues. V lost 7 bases, J lost 15 bases, and 15 bases stayed unmatched. Germline V gives CDR1 MNHNS, CDR2 SASEGT. This CDR3 is CASTTLAGVRSWFF. The DNA of the CDR3 is TGTGCCAGCACTACGCTAGCGGGAGTACGTTCTTGGTTCTTC.

This clonotype was detected many times. The V gene is TRBV4-3, the J gene TRBJ2-2; 7 positions agree with TRBD2. Trimming cost V 1 base and J 1 base; bases outside gene matches: 3. Germline lookup yields CDR1 LGHNA and CDR2 YSLEER. The CDR3 loop spans 16 amino acids. The CDR3 loop is CASSQGQRENTGELFF. CDR3 nucleotides: TGCGCCAGCAGCCAAGGGCAGCGGGAGAACACCGGGGAGCTGTTTTTT.

The table lists this clonotype with a count of one. The chain couples TRBV12-3 or TRBV12-4 to TRBJ2-2; 9 nucleotides align to TRBD2. This CDR3 is built from 15 residues. The V gene end was trimmed by 5 bases and the J gene end by 8 bases; junction bases not matched to a gene: 9. Here the CDR3 DNA reads TGTGCCAGCAGTCCCGTGGGACTAGCCGGAGGGGAGCTGTTTTTT. Translating it yields CASSPVGLAGGELFF.

The chain joins TRBV7-8 to TRBJ2-4; 12 positions agree with TRBD1. V was pared by 5 bases and J by 2 bases, with 10 bases of the junction left unmatched. This CDR3 region has 18 residues. Germline lookup yields CDR1 SGHVS and CDR2 FQNEAQ. The CDR3 DNA reads TGTGCCAGCAGCCTTCCGGGACAGGGGGCAGTAACCAAAAACATTCAGTACTTC. Its protein is CASSLPGQGAVTKNIQYF.

V usage is TRBV7-9 and J usage is TRBJ2-2; TRBD2 might be the D (5 bases). CDR1 is SEHNR, CDR2 FQNEAQ, per germline (reference sequence). V dropped 5 bases and J dropped 9 bases, with 13 bases sitting between them. The CDR3 spans 13 residues. This CDR3 reads CASSPQPDWELFF. CDR3 DNA sequence: TGTGCCAGCAGCCCTCAGCCGGACTGGGAGCTGTTTTTT.

This clonotype was observed a few times. This chain joins TRBV5-1 and TRBJ1-1; possible D gene TRBD1, 5 bases. CDR3 length equals 13 residues. The V gene lost 7 bases and the J gene lost 6 bases, with 16 bases spanning the gap. Germline CDR1 reads SGHRS; CDR2 reads YFSETQ. CDR3 bases: TGCGCCAGCCACAGCGCAGGGAGCCCTGAAGCTTTCTTT. Its protein product is CASHSAGSPEAFF.

The chain employs TRBV29-1 and TRBJ2-2; D gene uncertain. The CDR3 runs to 14 residues. Germline CDR1 and CDR2: SQVTM and ANQGSEA. V lost 7 bases and J 0 bases, leaving 12 bases between the germline ends. The CDR3 DNA is TGCAGCGCGGATATTCACGCGAACACCGGGGAGCTGTTTTTT. Translating gives CSADIHANTGELFF.

This clonotype showed up just a few times. The J gene is TRBJ2-5, the V gene TRBV7-9; D is ambiguous. Trimming took 1 base from V and 1 from J, leaving 7 bases between them. Per the germline V gene, CDR1 is SEHNR and CDR2 is FQNEAQ (reference sequence). CDR3 size: 14 residues. The CDR3 DNA sequence: TGTGCCAGCAGCTTAGAACTACTCCAAGAGACCCAGTACTTC. As protein: CASSLELLQETQYF.

This clonotype has a handful of counts. The V call is TRBV13, the J call TRBJ2-3; 7 bases fit TRBD1. The ends lost 5 bases at V and 2 bases at J; junction bases unmatched: 10. CDR3 size: 16 residues. Germline assignment: CDR1 PRHDT and CDR2 FYEKMQ (reference sequence). CDR3 coding DNA: TGTGCCAGCAGCGAAGGGGTACAGGGGCCCACAGATACGCAGTATTTT. This codes for CASSEGVQGPTDTQYF.

The sample holds a few counts of this clonotype. The V and J genes are TRBV11-2 and TRBJ2-5; 9 bases map to TRBD2. The J call may be in error: the DNA end matches TRBJ2-1 better. Germline V CDR1 and CDR2: SGHAT, FQNNGV. The CDR3 has 14 amino acids. CDR3 coding DNA: TGTGCCAGCAGCTCGTTCGTGCGGGAGGGTGAGCAGTTCTTC. Translated: CASSSFVREGEQFF.

This clonotype appeared a few times. This chain joins TRBV9 and TRBJ2-4; TRBD1 matches 10 bases. This CDR3 is built from 15 residues. Germline values: CDR1 SGDLS, CDR2 YYNGEE. Trimming took 2 bases from V and 9 from J; bases not matched to a gene: 8. The CDR3 is CASSVSGTGVSIQYF. In DNA form, the CDR3 reads TGTGCCAGCAGCGTCTCCGGGACAGGGGTTAGCATTCAGTACTTC. Full variable domain (outside the CDR3, taken from reference TRBV9 and TRBJ2-4): DSGVTQTPKHLITATGQRVTLRCSPRSGDLSVYWYQQSLDQGLQFLIQYYNGEERAKGNILERFSAQQFPDLHSELNLSSLELGDSALYFCASSVSGTGVSIQYFGAGTRLSVL.

V is TRBV13 and J is TRBJ1-3, with D uncertain. The CDR3 extends over 14 amino acids. The germline V and J ends were trimmed by 2 bases and 3 bases, with 8 bases remaining between them. The germline gives CDR1 PRHDT, CDR2 FYEKMQ (reference sequence). CDR3 bases: TGTGCCAGCAGCTTATGGTCTGATGGAAACACCATATATTTT. Residues: CASSLWSDGNTIYF.

V usage is TRBV5-1 and J usage is TRBJ2-1; TRBD1 or TRBD2 may be the D gene (6 bases each). The CDR3 is made up of 15 amino acids. Per the germline V gene, CDR1 is SGHRS and CDR2 is YFSETQ. The V end lost 2 bases, the J end lost 0 bases, and 9 bases lay between the germline ends. This CDR3 reads CASSFEGGSYNEQFF. CDR3 coding DNA: TGCGCCAGCAGCTTCGAGGGGGGCTCCTACAATGAGCAGTTCTTC.

The rearrangement joins TRBV27 to TRBJ1-1; 7 bases align to TRBD1. After removal of 2 bases from V and 5 bases from J, the junction contained 11 bases not matched to a gene. Per germline, CDR1 MNHEY and CDR2 SMNVEV (reference sequence). The CDR3 length is 16 residues. CDR3 in DNA: TGTGCCAGCAGTTTAGCCTACAGGGGAGGAATTACTGAAGCTTTCTTT. This sequence encodes CASSLAYRGGITEAFF.

The chain links TRBV9 to TRBJ2-5; the match to TRBD2 covers 12 bases. Germline assignment: CDR1 SGDLS and CDR2 YYNGEE. V was pared by 3 bases and J by 4 bases, with 10 bases of the junction left unmatched. The CDR3 has 17 residues. The CDR3 DNA follows: TGTGCCAGCAGCGAGGCCCCTCTAGCGGGGGGGCTAGAGACCCAGTACTTC. Translated: CASSEAPLAGGLETQYF.

The gene calls are TRBV27 and TRBJ2-1, with D possibly being TRBD1 or TRBD2 (5 bases each). This CDR3 spans 13 amino acids. The germline V and J ends were trimmed by 2 bases and 9 bases, with 11 bases remaining between them. CDR1 and CDR2 (germline): MNHEY, SMNVEV (reference sequence). The CDR3 DNA follows: TGTGCCAGCAGTTTAGGGGCCGGGACTGAGCAGTTCTTC. Translated, it gives CASSLGAGTEQFF.

Written as DNA, the CDR3 is TGTGCCAGCAGTTTTACCAGGGACACTGAAGCTTTCTTT. Amino acid sequence: CASSFTRDTEAFF. The chain uses TRBV27 and TRBJ1-1, with D perhaps matching TRBD1 (5 bases). This CDR3 has 13 amino acids. Per germline, CDR1 MNHEY and CDR2 SMNVEV (reference sequence). V lost 3 bases, J lost 3 bases, and 8 bases lay in between.

The V gene is TRBV15, the J gene TRBJ2-7; 8 positions agree with TRBD2. The junction had 4 bases not matched to a gene; V was cut back by 3 bases and J by 0 bases. The germline V gene encodes CDR1 LNHNV and CDR2 YYDKDF (reference sequence). The CDR3 is 15 amino acids. The CDR3 reads CATSSSGASSYEQYF. CDR3 bases: TGTGCCACCAGCAGTAGCGGGGCTAGCTCCTACGAGCAGTACTTC. The variable domain in full, with the rest retrieved from reference TRBV15 and TRBJ2-7, is DAMVIQNPRYQVTQFGKPVTLSCSQTLNHNVMYWYQQKSSQAPKLLFHYYDKDFNNEADTPDNFQSRRPNTSFCFLDIRSPGLGDTAMYLCATSSSGASSYEQYFGPGTRLTVT.

V gene TRBV29-1 combines with J gene TRBJ2-5; 13 bases match TRBD2. The germline V gene encodes CDR1 SQVTM and CDR2 ANQGSEA. Germline trimming cut 3 bases from V and 5 bases from J; bases unmatched to any gene: 12. The CDR3 has 17 residues. The chain's CDR3 is CSVDGGTSGVKRETQYF. The CDR3 nucleotides are TGCAGCGTTGACGGGGGGACTAGCGGGGTTAAAAGGGAGACCCAGTACTTC. Full variable domain (remainder filled in from reference TRBV29-1 and TRBJ2-5): SAVISQKPSRDICQRGTSLTIQCQVDSQVTMMFWYRQQPGQSLTLIATANQGSEATYESGFVIDKFPISRPNLTFSTLTVSNMSPEDSSIYLCSVDGGTSGVKRETQYFGPGTRLLVL.

The sample holds a few counts of this clonotype. The chain uses TRBV6-1 and TRBJ2-5; D may be TRBD2 (6 bases). The germline gives CDR1 MNHNS, CDR2 SASEGT. Trimming took 4 bases from V and 1 from J, leaving 13 bases between them. The CDR3 is made up of 15 amino acids. The CDR3 nucleotides read TGTGCCAGCAGTGGCCCCCAGGGACTCCAAGAGACCCAGTACTTC. It yields the protein CASSGPQGLQETQYF.

V usage is TRBV18 and J usage is TRBJ1-1, with D unclear. Trimming left V 1 base short and J 10 bases short, with 19 bases between. In germline, CDR1 is KGHSH, CDR2 LQKENI. The CDR3 covers 15 residues. The CDR3 region has the DNA TGTGCCAGCTCACCACGGGGTGGCTCCCCAATGGGAGCTTTCTTT. It encodes CASSPRGGSPMGAFF.

The chain combines TRBV5-5 with TRBJ2-5, with 10 bases lining up with TRBD1. The J call may be faulty, since TRBJ2-1 better matches the DNA end. Germline V gene data show CDR1 as SGHKS and CDR2 as YYEKEE (reference sequence). There are 15 residues in the CDR3. CDR3 sequence: CASSATGGFYNEQFF. The CDR3, as DNA: TGTGCCAGCAGTGCGACAGGGGGCTTTTACAATGAGCAGTTCTTC.

The chain links TRBV7-9 to TRBJ2-5; TRBD2 matches 15 bases. Germline V CDR1 and CDR2: SEHNR, FQNEAQ (reference sequence). The CDR3 loop spans 18 amino acids. With V trimmed by 5 bases and J by 4 bases, 11 bases remained unmatched. As DNA, the CDR3 is TGTGCCAGCAGCGACACGGGACTAGCGGGGGGAATCACAGAGACCCAGTACTTC. Encoded protein: CASSDTGLAGGITETQYF. The full variable domain, completed using reference TRBV7-9 and TRBJ2-5, is DTGVSQNPRHKITKRGQNVTFRCDPISEHNRLYWYRQTLGQGPEFLTYFQNEAQLEKSRLLSDRFSAERPKGSFSTLEIQRTEQGDSAMYLCASSDTGLAGGITETQYFGPGTRLLVL.

This clonotype showed up just a few times. V gene TRBV15 combines with J gene TRBJ2-5, with D perhaps matching TRBD2 (6 bases). The CDR3 extends over 15 amino acids. Germline CDR1 reads LNHNV; CDR2 reads YYDKDF (reference sequence). The ends were cut back, 0 bases at V and 5 bases at J, with 13 bases in the middle. CDR3 sequence: CATSREGGVRETQYF. CDR3 in DNA: TGTGCCACCAGCAGAGAAGGCGGGGTACGGGAGACCCAGTACTTC.

This clonotype was counted between two and nine times. The genes are TRBV12-3 or TRBV12-4 and TRBJ2-1; TRBD1 matches 7 bases. V shed 6 bases and J 6 bases; nucleotides not matched to a gene: 14. The CDR3 extends over 16 amino acids. The CDR3 is CASSRTGDAGGNEQFF. The CDR3 coding sequence is TGTGCCAGCAGCCGAACTGGAGACGCAGGGGGCAATGAGCAGTTCTTC.

The chain has TRBV20-1 and TRBJ1-1; D not certain. CDR1 is DFQATT and CDR2 is SNEGSKA in the germline V gene (reference sequence). V was shortened by 5 bases and J by 3 bases, with 19 bases between the two germline ends. The CDR3 length is 15 residues. In DNA, the CDR3 is TGCAGTGCTGCTGACGGGTATGTGGATGACACTGAAGCTTTCTTT. Translated: CSAADGYVDDTEAFF.

The chain links TRBV12-3 or TRBV12-4 to TRBJ2-7, with a tentative D call TRBD2 (7 bases). Between the trimmed V and J ends, which lost 8 bases and 5 bases, there was a span of 16 bases. The CDR3 length is 13 residues. Here the CDR3 DNA reads TGTGCCAGCGGGGGAGGGGGACACGACGAGCAGTACTTC. It translates to CASGGGGHDEQYF.

V gene TRBV6-2 or TRBV6-3 combines with J gene TRBJ2-6; D unclear. Looked up from germline, CDR1 is MNHEY and CDR2 is SVGEGT. V was cut by 5 bases and J by 4 bases, with 9 bases left in between. The CDR3 is 14 residues long. The CDR3 is CASSTNSGANVLTF. CDR3 in DNA: TGTGCCAGCAGTACGAATTCCGGGGCCAACGTCCTGACTTTC.